This TCR beta chain was captured by sequencing in a study of OX40 agonist ivuxolimab in advanced cancers. Overall study findings and caveats: What antigens the expanded peripheral T cells recognized was never established. Clonal expansion by week 6 occurred in CD4+ and CD8+ blood T cells (at 0.1 to 3.0 mg/kg).

The protocol was immunoSEQ multiplex PCR, while the TCRdb copy is restricted to in-frame clones and leaves out a portion. This sample has some 84,000 clones, with roughly 87% found just once. About this clone itself: Its target is not known.

This clonotype originated in an adult with an advanced solid tumor such as melanoma, head and neck, liver or kidney cancer. This sample comprised CD4+ or CD8+ T cells sorted from blood, obtained in a trial of the OX40 agonist ivuxolimab.

The chain's CDR3 is CATSRGLADKIYTGELFF. In DNA, the CDR3 is TGTGCCACCAGCAGAGGGTTAGCGGACAAGATTTACACCGGGGAGCTGTTTTTT. The genes are TRBV15 and TRBJ2-2, with a possible D match to TRBD2 (6 bases). V was cut by 1 base and J by 3 bases, with 18 bases left in between. The germline CDR1 and CDR2 sequences are LNHNV and YYDKDF (reference sequence). The CDR3 sequence is 18 residues long.